This TCR beta chain was observed in a study of CD8+ T cells in alopecia areata. General study findings and limits: Scalp lesions, especially in alopecia totalis/universalis, had higher clonality than normal scalp. Scalp samples also yield sequences from resident alphabeta T cells of normal skin.

The V gene's germline CDR1 is SGHAT and CDR2 FQNNGV. This CDR3 has 16 amino acids. The V and J ends lost 5 bases and 1 base respectively, with 16 bases between them. Reverse transcribed after extraction, RNA yielded cDNA as the sequencing template. Data came from immunoSEQ multiplex PCR; TCRdb stores just in-frame clones and leaves some out. Here the sample spans 95,000 to 150,000 clones, 47% being singletons. This clone was seen only a few times. Its antigen remains unidentified. Sequenced sample: NKG2D-low CD8+ T cells sorted from blood. The genes are TRBV11-2 and TRBJ2-3; D may be TRBD2 (6 bases). This TCR was sampled from a human donor with alopecia areata. CDR3 protein: CASSPKGGARTDTQYF. DNA of the CDR3: TGTGCCAGCAGCCCCAAGGGCGGGGCGCGCACAGATACGCAGTATTTT.